This TCR beta chain was captured by sequencing in a study of cytomegalovirus exposure and HLA in healthy donors. To note about this clone: No antigen is known for it.

Losses at the gene ends were 7 bases for V and 6 bases for J; bases not matched to a gene: 9. CDR3 length: 13 residues. CDR1 and CDR2 from the germline V gene are SQVTM and ANQGSEA. Study conclusions and caveats: The classifier, whose performance was assessed in both the original and validation cohorts, reportedly diagnosed cytomegalovirus status with high specificity and sensitivity.

The data were produced by immunoSEQ multiplex PCR, yet TCRdb's version contains in-frame clones alone and is incomplete. The table includes approximately 230,000 clones, roughly 87% detected once. This sequence was found in a man younger than 30 in good health and CMV-seropositive. Material for sequencing was PBMCs. V usage is TRBV29-1 and J usage is TRBJ1-1, with 9 bases that match TRBD1. The CDR3 reads CSAHIDRGAEAFF. For the CDR3, the DNA is TGCAGCGCCCACATCGACAGGGGGGCTGAAGCTTTCTTT.